This T cell receptor (beta chain) was sequenced in a study of blood T cell repertoires in COVID-19. Trimming took 5 bases from V and 3 from J; bases not matched to a gene: 2. This CDR3 has 13 amino acids. Per the germline V gene, CDR1 is SQVTM and CDR2 is ANQGSEA. The method was immunoSEQ multiplex PCR; TCRdb's version includes in-frame clones alone and lacks a portion of them. The repertoire includes 200,000 or so clones, roughly 89% of them detected once, and 2% to 2.5% sits in the top ten. Cohort assignment relied on participant-reported clinical history. Material for sequencing was PBMCs or T cells enriched from blood (not recorded which). This chain connects TRBV29-1 to TRBJ1-3; 9 positions match TRBD1. The source of this sequence is a middle-aged woman with acute COVID-19. CDR3 bases: TGCAGCGTTTCGACAGGGGGTGGAAACACCATATATTTT. Translating gives CSVSTGGGNTIYF.